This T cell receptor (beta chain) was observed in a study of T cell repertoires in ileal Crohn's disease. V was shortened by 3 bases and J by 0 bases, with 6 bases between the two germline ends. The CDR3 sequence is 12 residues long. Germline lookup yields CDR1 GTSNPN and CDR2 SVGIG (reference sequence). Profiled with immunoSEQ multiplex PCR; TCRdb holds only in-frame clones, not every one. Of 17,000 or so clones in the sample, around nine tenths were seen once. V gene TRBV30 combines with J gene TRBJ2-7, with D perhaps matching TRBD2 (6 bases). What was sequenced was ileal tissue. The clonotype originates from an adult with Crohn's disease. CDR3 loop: CAWRTSSYEQYF. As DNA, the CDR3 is TGTGCCTGGAGGACTAGCTCCTACGAGCAGTACTTC.